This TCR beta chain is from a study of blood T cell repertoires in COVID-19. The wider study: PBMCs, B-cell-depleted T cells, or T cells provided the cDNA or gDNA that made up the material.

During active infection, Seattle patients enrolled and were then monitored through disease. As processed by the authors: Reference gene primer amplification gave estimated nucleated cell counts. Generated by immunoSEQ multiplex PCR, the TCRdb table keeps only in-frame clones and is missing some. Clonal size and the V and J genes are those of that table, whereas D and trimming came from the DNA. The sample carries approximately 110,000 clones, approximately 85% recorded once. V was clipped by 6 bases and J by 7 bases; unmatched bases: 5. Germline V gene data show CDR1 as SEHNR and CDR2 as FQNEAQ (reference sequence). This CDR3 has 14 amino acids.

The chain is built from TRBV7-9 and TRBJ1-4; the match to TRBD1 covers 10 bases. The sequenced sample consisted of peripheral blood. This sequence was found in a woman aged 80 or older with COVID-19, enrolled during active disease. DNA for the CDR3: TGTGCCAGCAGTTGGGGACAGGGGCTTGAAAAACTGTTTTTT. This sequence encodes CASSWGQGLEKLFF.